This T cell receptor (beta chain) was captured by sequencing in a study of T cells in localized non-small cell lung cancer (dated by TCRdb to the early 2020s). For the study in its entirety: The study examined T cell repertoires in 200 to 300 patients with early-stage NSCLC and compared tumors with uninvolved tumor-adjacent lungs. The cohort was made up of around 220 treatment-naive NSCLC patients whose localized lung tumors had been resected. NSCLC patients had a mean age of approximately 72 years, and around 130 were male and 107 female.

TCR beta CDR3 regions were sequenced from DNA using the immunoSEQ Assay. The study's processing was this. T cell density was computed as TCR beta template counts normalized to usable DNA estimated by amplifying housekeeping genes. The preseqR package was used to estimate richness by extrapolating to 400,000 templates for PBMC samples and to 120,000 templates for tissue samples. Clonality was defined by subtracting Pielou's evenness from one. Tissue-enriched TCRs were identified by differential abundance testing using productive amino-acid clonotypes, minimum total count 5 and alpha 0.1. Repertoire overlap between compartments was quantified with the Jaccard Index and Morisita Overlap Index. TCR beta CDR3s were clustered by GLIPH together with public tetramer-defined viral CDR3s, and at least three viral sequences plus V-gene enrichment were required for viral motifs. Here the immuneACCESS table is served through TCRdb, limited to in-frame sequences with V and J called. Missing clones are a known gap in these copies; in checked studies unresolved V genes cover under half, and the rest lacks a known reason. From that table come the V and J calls and clone size; the DNA was used to work out D and trimming. In all, the sample holds 25,000 or so clones, and around 89% of those were seen once. Of the sample, less than 7% is held by the ten largest clones.

At diagnosis, tumor, uninvolved tumor-adjacent lung and peripheral blood were collected and then preserved as a mix of FFPE and fresh-frozen material. For TCR repertoire profiling, the blood samples were analyzed as peripheral blood mononuclear cells. Turning to this clone: What this receptor recognizes is not known. Within one base of it there is no much larger clone, and no base qualities were kept.

Study-level results and caveats: Since the design was exploratory, TCR variables were selected using unadjusted p-values with no false-discovery rate correction. Longer overall survival was associated with higher blood T cell density, whereas shorter survival was associated with higher adjacent-lung clonality. Because multi-region sequencing of the tumors was not done, intratumor heterogeneity could not be ruled out. A median of approximately 57 of the top 100 tumor clones were detected in paired uninvolved adjacent lung, and 25 to 35 of these tumor clones were also found among the top 100 clones of the paired uninvolved adjacent lung. Uninvolved tumor-adjacent lung showed the highest T cell clonality, higher than tumor, which suggests more focused antigenic responses in the uninvolved tumor-adjacent lung.

From the germline V gene, CDR1 is SGHNT and CDR2 is YENEEA. V is reduced by 1 base and J by 0 bases, leaving a spacing of 7 bases between them. The CDR3, from cysteine to phenylalanine, totals 14 residues. The kept DNA is CDR3 alone, 42 bases in frame from the first base. The sequence derives from a man aged 40 to 70 with stage II lung adenocarcinoma. The chain uses TRBV11-3 and TRBJ2-7, with the D gene too uncertain to name. Source: PBMCs, taken before any cancer treatment. CDR3 loop: CASSLGASSYEQYF. The DNA reads as follows: TGTGCCAGCAGCTTAGGGGCCAGCTCCTACGAGCAGTACTTC.